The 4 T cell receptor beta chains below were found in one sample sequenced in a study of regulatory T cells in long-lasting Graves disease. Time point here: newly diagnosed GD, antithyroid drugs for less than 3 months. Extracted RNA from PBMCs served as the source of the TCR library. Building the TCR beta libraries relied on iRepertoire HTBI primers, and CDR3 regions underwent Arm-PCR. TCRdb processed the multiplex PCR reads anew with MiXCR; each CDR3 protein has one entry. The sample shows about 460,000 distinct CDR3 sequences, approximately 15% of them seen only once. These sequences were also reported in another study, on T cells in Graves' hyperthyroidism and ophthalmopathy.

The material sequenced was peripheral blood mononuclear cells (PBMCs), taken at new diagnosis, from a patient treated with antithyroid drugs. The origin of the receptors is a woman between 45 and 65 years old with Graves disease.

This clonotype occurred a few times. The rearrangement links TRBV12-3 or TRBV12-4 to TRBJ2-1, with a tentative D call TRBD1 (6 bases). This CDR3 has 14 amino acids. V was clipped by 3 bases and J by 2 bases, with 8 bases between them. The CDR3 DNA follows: TGTGCCAGCAGTTTGACAGGTCCCTACAATGAGCAGTTCTTC. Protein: CASSLTGPYNEQFF.

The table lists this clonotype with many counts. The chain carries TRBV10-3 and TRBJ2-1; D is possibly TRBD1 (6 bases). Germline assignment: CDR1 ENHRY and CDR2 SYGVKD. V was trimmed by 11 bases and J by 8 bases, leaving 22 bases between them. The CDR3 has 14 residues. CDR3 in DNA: TGTGCCCACAAACCGAACGACAACAGGGATGAGCAGTTCTTC. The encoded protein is CAHKPNDNRDEQFF.

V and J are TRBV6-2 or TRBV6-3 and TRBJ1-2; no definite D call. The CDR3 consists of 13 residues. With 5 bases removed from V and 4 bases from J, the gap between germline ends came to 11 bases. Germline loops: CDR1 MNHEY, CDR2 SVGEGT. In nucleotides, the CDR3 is TGTGCCAGCAGTGAACCGAGTAGCTATGGCTACACCTTC. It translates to CASSEPSSYGYTF.

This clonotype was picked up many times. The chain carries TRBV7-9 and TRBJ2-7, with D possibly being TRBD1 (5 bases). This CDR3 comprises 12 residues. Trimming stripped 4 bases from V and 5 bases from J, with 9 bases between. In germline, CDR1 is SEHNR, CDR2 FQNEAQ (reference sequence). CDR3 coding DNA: TGTGCCAGCAGCTCCAGGGTAGACGAGCAGTACTTC. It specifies CASSSRVDEQYF.